This TCR beta chain emerged from a study of beta chain features in type 1 diabetes listed by TCRdb under 2018. For context, the study as a whole: Patients and healthy donors did not differ in mean age, gender distribution, total cell number or subset yield. A total of 107,917,701 sorted cells were examined across all samples, and the number of cells per subset was strongly correlated with RNA yield. In the study, recently diagnosed type 1 diabetes patients and matched healthy donors were compared on the TCRB repertoires of their sorted circulating CD4+ T cell subsets. Whereas all 28 donors provided naive and central memory subsets, regulatory and stem cell-like memory subsets were isolated from just 8 patients and roughly 8 healthy donors.

General findings and caveats noted by the study authors: Fewer insertions and more nucleotide deletions at VDJ recombination sites were observed in patients with type 1 diabetes, implying thymic rearrangement abnormalities. Because cDNA rather than genomic DNA was sequenced, highly expressing activated cells could have been over-represented, although no difference in activation and CD3 levels was found between groups. Shorter templates might be favored by PCR, yet because patient and control samples were amplified and corrected together, any such skew would affect both groups equally. In all four CD4+ subsets, TCRB CDR3 length was moderately but significantly shorter in type 1 diabetes patients. Naive, central memory and regulatory TCRB repertoires appeared to be more similar among patients than among healthy donors. Because the HLA sub-analyses included only small numbers of individuals, any influence of HLA type on TCRB rearrangement was left unresolved.

Concerning this clone: This clone's antigen is unknown. No base quality information exists; no much larger clone differs at one position.

The CDR3, cysteine through phenylalanine, is 12 amino acids long. Of the read, only the CDR3 DNA is kept; its 36 bases are in frame from base 1. V is reduced by 3 bases and J by 8 bases, leaving a spacing of 8 bases between them. CDR1 and CDR2, looked up from the germline V gene, are KGHSH and LQKENI. Each donor gave one peripheral blood draw, approximately 0.11 L on average, collected into heparinised tubes. Using a panel that included CD45RO, CCR7, CD25, CD127, CD95 and CD27, naive, central memory, regulatory and stem cell-like memory CD4+ T cells were sorted on a BD FACSAria II. Purity was above 95% for every sorted population. PBMCs were isolated immediately by Lymphoprep density gradient centrifugation and stained directly without culture. Samples were stained and sorted in pairs, with one healthy donor and one patient per experiment, so that batch effects were minimized. The entire isolated RNA was reverse transcribed using the High Capacity cDNA Reverse Transcription Kit, and thus expressed TCRB transcripts were sequenced. Deep immunoSEQ sequencing was applied to naive, central memory and regulatory T cell samples, giving an average of about 3.8 million total reads per sample. Sorted cells were lysed in RLT buffer, and RNA was extracted using DNase-treated RNeasy Micro or Mini kits according to cell number. To prevent cross-contamination, every cell subset was processed on its own, while patient and healthy donor samples were processed together. The immunoSEQ multiplex PCR was used to amplify TCRB sequences from cDNA, generating 87-bp fragments that spanned the CDR3 region. Amplicons were sequenced on the Illumina HiSeq platform. The study's processing was this. PCR bias was corrected computationally using synthetic template baselines, and reads within Hamming distance 2 were collapsed, with unmergeable singletons discarded. Reads were aligned against IMGT to assign V, D and J genes, CDR3 length and insertions or deletions at six rearrangement sites. Clonotype counts were normalized to sorted cell number within each subset before computing true diversity and Gini coefficients with the tcR R package. Repertoire sharing was quantified using the overlap coefficient calculated on TCRB nucleotide sequences. Out-of-frame TCRB sequences from naive cells were analyzed to stand in for the pre-selection repertoire. Imported from immuneACCESS, the table was reduced by TCRdb to in-frame sequences with V and J called. These copies leave out some clones; in studies compared against another copy, an unresolved V gene accounts for under half, and the cause of the remainder is not known. V, J and clone size are those of that table, while D and trimming were read from the DNA. The sample table shows over 600,000 clones, and roughly 12% are seen once. The ten top clones hold roughly 0.12% of the sample.

The sequence was collected from a man aged 25 to 40 with type 1 diabetes. What was sequenced was naive CD4+ T cells from blood. The meaning of the sample's cell subset or site label: true naive CD4+ T cells. This chain is built from TRBV18 and TRBJ2-4; TRBD2 could be the D gene, as 6 bases match. The CDR3 protein: CASSPGEDIQYF. The DNA sequence follows: TGTGCCAGCTCACCGGGGGAGGACATTCAGTACTTC.